These 28 T cell receptor beta chains were all obtained from the same sample, sequenced in a study of cytomegalovirus exposure and HLA in healthy donors. Vbeta (60) and Jbeta (13) primers were used in the PCR. The protocol was immunoSEQ multiplex PCR, while the TCRdb copy is restricted to in-frame clones and leaves out a portion. The data contain some 180,000 clones, approximately 86% of them singletons. The sample consisted of PBMCs. The origin of the receptors is a boy aged 2 to 10 in good health and CMV-seronegative.

The chain links TRBV27 to TRBJ2-5; 7 bases map to TRBD1. CDR1 is MNHEY, CDR2 SMNVEV, per germline (reference sequence). V lost 3 bases and J lost 5; bases outside the gene matches: 12. This CDR3 region has 16 residues. Here the CDR3 DNA reads TGTGCCAGCAGTTTCGGACAGGCGACACCGGGGGAGACCCAGTACTTC. This gives the protein CASSFGQATPGETQYF.

This clone has a single count. The genes are TRBV5-1 and TRBJ2-3; 8 nucleotides match TRBD2. Trimming removed 4 bases from V and 4 bases from J; junction bases left unmatched: 8. CDR1 and CDR2 (germline): SGHRS, YFSETQ. The CDR3 extends over 15 amino acids. Written as DNA, the CDR3 is TGCGCCAGCAGCGGGGGGGGACTAGAAGCAGATACGCAGTATTTT. Amino acid sequence: CASSGGGLEADTQYF.

This chain connects TRBV7-3 to TRBJ2-1; 7 bases map to TRBD2. Germline values: CDR1 SGHTA, CDR2 FQGTGA. The length of the CDR3 is 16 residues. The V gene end was trimmed by 0 bases and the J gene end by 4 bases; junction bases not matched to a gene: 6. The DNA for the CDR3 is TGTGCCAGCAGCTTAACCGGACTAGGCCCTTACAATGAGCAGTTCTTC. Translated, it gives CASSLTGLGPYNEQFF.

V and J are TRBV29-1 and TRBJ2-5, with TRBD2 identical over 8 bases. With 5 bases clipped from V and 4 bases from J, the junction kept 9 bases outside the gene matches. The CDR3 loop spans 14 amino acids. Germline assignment: CDR1 SQVTM and CDR2 ANQGSEA. The CDR3 DNA reads as TGCAGCGTTAGGACCCGAAGCGGGGGAGAGACCCAGTACTTC. Its protein is CSVRTRSGGETQYF.

A remark on this clone: The sample holds other DNA sequences that translate to the same CDR3. The V and J genes are TRBV5-1 and TRBJ2-1; 8 bases are a match to TRBD2. Losses at the gene ends were 4 bases for V and 4 bases for J; bases not matched to a gene: 4. CDR1 is SGHRS and CDR2 is YFSETQ in the germline V gene. This CDR3 comprises 14 residues. The CDR3 loop reads CASSPAGGYNEQFF. CDR3 bases: TGCGCCAGCAGCCCCGCGGGAGGTTACAATGAGCAGTTCTTC.

The CDR3: CASRVDTVNEKLFF. CDR3 nucleotides: TGTGCCAGCAGGGTGGACACTGTTAATGAAAAACTGTTTTTT. The V and J genes are TRBV6-1 and TRBJ1-4, with D possibly being TRBD1 (5 bases). This CDR3 spans 14 amino acids. Germline CDR1 is MNHNS and CDR2 is SASEGT. V was shortened by 6 bases and J by 4 bases, with 12 bases between the two germline ends.

The V call is TRBV28, the J call TRBJ2-6, with D hard to call. The CDR3 is 19 amino acids. Germline V CDR1 and CDR2: MDHEN, SYDVKM. Trimming removed 2 bases from V and 5 bases from J, with 22 bases in between. The CDR3 coding sequence is TGTGCCAGCAGTTTAGCCCCAATTTGGGCAGGCTCAAGGGCCAACGTCCTGACTTTC. Translation gives CASSLAPIWAGSRANVLTF.

The chain combines TRBV5-4 with TRBJ2-2; 15 nucleotides line up with TRBD2. J gave up 5 bases and V 5 bases, and 10 bases lay outside the gene matches. The CDR3 length is 18 residues. Looked up from germline, CDR1 is SGHNT and CDR2 is YYREEE (reference sequence). The DNA for the CDR3 is TGTGCCAGCAGTCCCGGACTAGCGGGGGGGCCGGGAACCGGGGAGCTGTTTTTT. Translating it yields CASSPGLAGGPGTGELFF.

This chain uses TRBV7-9 with TRBJ1-1; D might be TRBD1 (5 bases). Germline CDR1 and CDR2: SEHNR and FQNEAQ (reference sequence). The CDR3 is 13 residues long. The germline V and J ends were trimmed by 0 bases and 6 bases, with 8 bases remaining between them. The CDR3 DNA reads TGTGCCAGCAGCTTAGCGGGGGGGGCTGAAGCTTTCTTT. This codes for CASSLAGGAEAFF.

This chain connects TRBV11-2 to TRBJ2-1; 8 bases agree with TRBD2. Losses at the gene ends were 4 bases for V and 9 bases for J; bases not matched to a gene: 11. This CDR3 contains 15 residues. Germline V gene lookup returns CDR1 SGHAT and CDR2 FQNNGV. Written as DNA, the CDR3 is TGTGCCAGCAGCTCCCCCGGGCGGGGGGCGGTTGAGCAGTTCTTC. Protein: CASSSPGRGAVEQFF.

The CDR3 nucleotides read TGTGCCAGCAGTTCCATACATGAAGCTTTCTTT. Translation gives CASSSIHEAFF. The genes are TRBV6-5 and TRBJ1-1; no clear D. The length of the CDR3 is 11 residues. From germline, CDR1 is MNHEY and CDR2 SVGAGI. V shed 4 bases and J shed 7 bases, with 7 bases lying between them.

The chain is built from TRBV2 and TRBJ2-1, with 9 bases that match TRBD1. There are 15 residues in the CDR3. The V gene end was trimmed by 3 bases and the J gene end by 4 bases; junction bases not matched to a gene: 4. CDR1 is SNHLY and CDR2 is FYNNEI in the germline V gene. The CDR3 DNA follows: TGTGCCAGCAGTGATGGGACAGGGTTTTACAATGAGCAGTTCTTC. It specifies CASSDGTGFYNEQFF.

This chain links TRBV6-1 with TRBJ2-2, with TRBD2 as a possible D gene (6 bases). Germline V gene sequence: CDR1 MNHNS, CDR2 SASEGT. V dropped 2 bases and J dropped 4 bases, with 14 bases sitting between them. This CDR3 comprises 16 residues. The CDR3 spells CASSERAGRSTGELFF. The CDR3 bases are TGTGCCAGCAGTGAAAGGGCGGGAAGGAGCACCGGGGAGCTGTTTTTT.

The gene calls are TRBV30 and TRBJ1-2; 10 positions agree with TRBD1. The J segment lost 5 bases and the V segment lost 1 base, leaving 4 bases of the junction unmatched. This CDR3 spans 14 amino acids. Germline lookup yields CDR1 GTSNPN and CDR2 SVGIG (reference sequence). The CDR3 loop reads CAWSETGGVYGYTF. The CDR3 DNA sequence: TGTGCCTGGAGTGAGACAGGGGGCGTTTATGGCTACACCTTC.

This sequence joins TRBV7-2 and TRBJ2-2; 8 nucleotides align to TRBD2. Trimming at V came to 5 bases and at J to 6 bases, leaving 17 bases not matched to a gene. Germline loops: CDR1 SGHTA, CDR2 FQGNSA. The length of the CDR3 is 18 residues. As DNA, the CDR3 is TGTGCCAGCAGCCGTAGGGGGACTAGACTCAGCTTAGCCGGGGAGCTGTTTTTT. It yields the protein CASSRRGTRLSLAGELFF.

This clone was seen only once. The chain employs TRBV7-3 and TRBJ2-7; 7 bases are shared with TRBD2. The CDR3 is 16 amino acids. V gave up 4 bases and J gave up 6 bases; unmatched junction bases: 15. Germline CDR1 and CDR2: SGHTA and FQGTGA. Here the CDR3 reads CASSSHVGGSPGEQYF. CDR3 sequence (DNA): TGTGCCAGCAGCTCTCACGTCGGCGGGAGTCCGGGCGAGCAGTACTTC.

As to this clone: The identical CDR3 is also encoded by other nucleotide sequences in the sample. The gene calls are TRBV9 and TRBJ1-2; 7 bases match TRBD1. The germline V gene encodes CDR1 SGDLS and CDR2 YYNGEE. The CDR3 is made up of 14 amino acids. The V gene end was trimmed by 0 bases and the J gene end by 6 bases; junction bases not matched to a gene: 5. The CDR3 bases are TGTGCCAGCAGCGTAGGAGTAACAGGGGATGGCTACACCTTC. This encodes CASSVGVTGDGYTF.

The V and J genes are TRBV28 and TRBJ1-6; D is unclear. The V and J ends lost 4 bases and 10 bases respectively, with 8 bases between them. This CDR3 comprises 12 residues. The V gene's germline CDR1 is MDHEN and CDR2 SYDVKM. The CDR3 loop is CASSSVPSPLHF. In DNA form, the CDR3 reads TGTGCCAGCAGTTCAGTCCCCTCACCCCTCCACTTT.

The chain links TRBV7-9 to TRBJ2-1; 8 positions match TRBD1. J was trimmed by 9 bases and V by 5 bases; bases with no gene match: 9. The length of the CDR3 is 14 residues. CDR1 is SEHNR, CDR2 FQNEAQ, per germline (reference sequence). The DNA for the CDR3 is TGTGCCAGCAGCCAAACCGGGACAGGAGGTGAGCAGTTCTTC. Protein sequence: CASSQTGTGGEQFF. The entire variable domain, with the rest obtained from reference TRBV7-9 and TRBJ2-1, is as follows: DTGVSQNPRHKITKRGQNVTFRCDPISEHNRLYWYRQTLGQGPEFLTYFQNEAQLEKSRLLSDRFSAERPKGSFSTLEIQRTEQGDSAMYLCASSQTGTGGEQFFGPGTRLTVL.

V usage is TRBV5-8 and J usage is TRBJ1-5; TRBD1 matches at 9 bases. Germline V lookup: CDR1 SGHTS, CDR2 YDEGEE. CDR3 length: 16 residues. V was clipped by 3 bases and J by 4 bases; unmatched bases: 8. The CDR3: CASSSLVGTGNQPQHF. CDR3 nucleotides: TGTGCCAGCAGCTCGTTGGTCGGGACAGGGAATCAGCCCCAGCATTTT.

Concerning this clone itself: The junction shows a germline mismatch at one end, possibly a read error. This same CDR3 is encoded by further DNA sequences in the sample. The chain links TRBV9 to TRBJ1-6, with D unresolved. Germline CDR1 is SGDLS and CDR2 is YYNGEE. The CDR3 extends over 16 amino acids. CDR3 sequence: CASSEEAVLSNSPLHF. The CDR3 nucleotides read TGTGCCAGCAGCGAGGAGGCAGTATTATCAAATTCCCCCCTCCACTTT.

This clone has a single count. The rearrangement uses TRBV30 and TRBJ2-7; TRBD1 agrees at 11 bases. This CDR3 region has 16 residues. V shed 5 bases and J 4 bases; nucleotides not matched to a gene: 13. Germline V CDR1 and CDR2: GTSNPN, SVGIG (reference sequence). Written as DNA, the CDR3 is TGTGCCTGGCGGGTTCCGGGACAGGGGGGTGGGTACGAGCAGTACTTC. This encodes CAWRVPGQGGGYEQYF.

The CDR3 sequence is CASSSAGGRAIVEQYF. The CDR3 DNA is TGTGCCAGCAGCTCCGCCGGAGGACGGGCTATTGTGGAGCAGTACTTC. The V and J genes are TRBV7-9 and TRBJ2-7, with D perhaps matching TRBD2 (5 bases). V dropped 4 bases and J dropped 7 bases, with 23 bases sitting between them. This CDR3 is built from 16 residues. Germline V gene data show CDR1 as SEHNR and CDR2 as FQNEAQ (reference sequence).

CDR3 sequence reads: CASKGGGLSYEQYF. The CDR3 DNA is TGTGCCAGTAAAGGCGGGGGGCTCTCCTACGAGCAGTACTTC. V is TRBV19 and J is TRBJ2-7, with 8 bases matching TRBD2. Germline-derived CDR1 and CDR2 are LNHDA and SQIVND (reference sequence). After removal of 7 bases from V and 0 bases from J, the junction contained 5 bases not matched to a gene. The CDR3 has 14 amino acids.

This clone turned up a few times. The rearrangement joins TRBV10-2 to TRBJ1-1; D not resolved. This CDR3 region has 13 residues. Germline lookup yields CDR1 WSHSY and CDR2 SAAADI. The V and J ends lost 7 bases and 1 base respectively, with 10 bases between them. The DNA for the CDR3 is TGCGCCAGCACCCCGACTGAGAACACTGAAGCTTTCTTT. Its protein product is CASTPTENTEAFF.

The J gene is TRBJ2-2, the V gene TRBV19, with D tentatively TRBD1 (6 bases). CDR3 length equals 17 residues. The germline V gene has CDR1 LNHDA and CDR2 SQIVND (reference sequence). With 2 bases removed from V and 5 bases from J, the gap between germline ends came to 18 bases. CDR3 region: CASSIPGTRPLTGELFF. DNA of the CDR3: TGTGCCAGTAGTATACCAGGGACACGGCCGTTGACCGGGGAGCTGTTTTTT.

This chain connects TRBV7-3 to TRBJ2-1, with TRBD2 matching 14 bases. The V gene's germline CDR1 is SGHTA and CDR2 FQGTGA. The CDR3 covers 15 residues. V shed 5 bases and J 6 bases; nucleotides not matched to a gene: 3. In DNA, the CDR3 is TGTGCCAGCAGCCCGGGACTAGCGGGAGTCAATGAGCAGTTCTTC. It specifies CASSPGLAGVNEQFF.

V gene TRBV9 combines with J gene TRBJ1-1; TRBD1 might be the D (5 bases). The germline V gene has CDR1 SGDLS and CDR2 YYNGEE. V was pared by 0 bases and J by 11 bases, with 17 bases between. This CDR3 region has 14 residues. The CDR3 DNA reads TGTGCCAGCAGCGTAGGCTCCGGCAGGGAAGGTGCTTTCTTT. Translating it yields CASSVGSGREGAFF.